The clone carrying this TCR beta chain has only a few counts. The antigen is undetermined. These data belong to a study of beta chain features in type 1 diabetes. General study results and limits: Moderately but significantly shorter TCRB CDR3s were found in Type 1 diabetes patients in all four CD4+ subsets. In comparison with healthy donors, patients had naive, central memory and Treg TCRB repertoires that appeared more similar.

It was one heparinised blood draw, averaging roughly 120 mL, that each donor gave. What was sequenced were expressed TCRB transcripts, since all of the isolated RNA had been reverse transcribed. The repertoire was sequenced with immunoSEQ multiplex PCR; TCRdb's copy has only in-frame clones and lacks some. The table has 200,000 to 250,000 clones, approximately 14% seen once. The CDR3 length is 15 residues. CDR1 and CDR2 from the germline V gene are SGHAT and FQNNGV. Unmatched junction bases numbered 4, after V lost 4 bases and J lost 5 bases. The chain combines TRBV11-2 with TRBJ1-6; 8 nucleotides line up with TRBD1. The sequence was obtained from a man aged 25-45 years with type 1 diabetes. Material: naive CD4+ T cells from blood. The chain's CDR3 is CASSSRDRNNSPLHF. The CDR3 DNA reads TGTGCCAGCAGCTCCCGGGACAGGAATAATTCACCCCTCCACTTT.